One sample yielded the 12 T cell receptor beta chains listed below, sequenced in a study of metastatic and nonmetastatic thyroid tumors. The entire patient cohort was treatment-naive prior to thyroid surgery. TCRdb re-analyzed the PCR reads using MiXCR. The sample yields approximately 39,000 clones, roughly 20% seen once. What was sequenced was blood. The receptors shown here come from a female donor with papillary thyroid cancer or a benign thyroid nodule (not recorded which). Some clones in this sample may be carry-over from other donors' samples.

The V gene is TRBV10-1, the J gene TRBJ2-7, with D possibly being TRBD2 (6 bases). With 10 bases removed from V and 6 bases from J, the gap between germline ends came to 19 bases. The CDR3 length is 13 residues. Germline CDR1 is WNHNN and CDR2 is SYGVQD (reference sequence). This CDR3 is CATSEAGGREQYF. The CDR3 nucleotides are TGCGCCACCTCGGAAGCGGGTGGACGCGAGCAGTACTTC.

The chain uses TRBV11-3 and TRBJ1-2; a possible D gene is TRBD1 (5 bases). Trimming shortened V by 1 base and J by 8 bases, and 11 bases separated the two germline ends. The CDR3 is made up of 13 amino acids. CDR1 and CDR2 from the germline V gene are SGHNT and YENEEA. CDR3 coding DNA: TGTGCCAGCAGCTTAGGGGACGTGGAGGGCTACACCTTC. Residues: CASSLGDVEGYTF.

This sequence joins TRBV5-1 and TRBJ2-7; D may be TRBD2 (6 bases). The CDR3 totals 15 residues. The germline V and J ends were trimmed by 3 bases and 0 bases, with 13 bases remaining between them. CDR1 and CDR2 from the germline V gene are SGHRS and YFSETQ. CDR3 protein: CASSYWDGSSYEQYF. In DNA, the CDR3 is TGCGCCAGCAGCTACTGGGACGGGAGCTCCTACGAGCAGTACTTC.

The table lists this clone with many counts. The chain joins TRBV20-1 to TRBJ1-1; perhaps TRBD1 as D (6 bases). Trimming removed 5 bases at V and 5 bases at J, with 15 bases between. This CDR3 has 13 amino acids. Germline CDR1 DFQATT, CDR2 SNEGSKA (reference sequence). The CDR3 sequence is CSAETGRGTEAFF. For the CDR3, the DNA is TGCAGTGCTGAGACGGGTAGGGGGACTGAAGCTTTCTTT.

This clone appeared many times. The chain has TRBV28 and TRBJ2-1; TRBD2 matches 10 bases. Unmatched junction bases numbered 10, after V lost 6 bases and J lost 5 bases. The CDR3 length is 16 residues. The germline gives CDR1 MDHEN, CDR2 SYDVKM. The CDR3 loop is CASRTSGLATDNEQFF. The CDR3 nucleotides read TGTGCCAGCAGGACTTCGGGACTAGCGACAGACAATGAGCAGTTCTTC. The full variable domain, rest sourced from reference TRBV28 and TRBJ2-1, is DVKVTQSSRYLVKRTGEKVFLECVQDMDHENMFWYRQDPGLGLRLIYFSYDVKMKEKGDIPEGYSVSREKKERFSLILESASTNQTSMYLCASRTSGLATDNEQFFGPGTRLTVL.

This chain connects TRBV19 to TRBJ1-2; perhaps TRBD1 as D (6 bases). V was clipped by 4 bases and J by 7 bases, with 13 bases between them. Germline CDR1 reads LNHDA; CDR2 reads SQIVND (reference sequence). CDR3 length equals 13 residues. This CDR3 is CASSNRGLLGYTF. CDR3 nucleotide sequence: TGTGCCAGTAGTAATCGGGGGCTACTTGGCTACACCTTC.

Judged by abundance, this clone is medium-sized. The sample carries other DNA sequences with the same CDR3. V and J are TRBV4-1 and TRBJ2-1; 13 nucleotides match TRBD2. The CDR3 is 19 amino acids. Trimming removed 4 bases from V and 5 bases from J; junction bases left unmatched: 14. Germline CDR1 is MGHRA and CDR2 is YSYEKL. In nucleotides, the CDR3 is TGCGCCAGCAGCCGGATCGAATGGGGACTAGCGGGGAAAGACAATGAGCAGTTCTTC. This translates into CASSRIEWGLAGKDNEQFF.

As concerns this clone: A much more abundant neighbour one base away suggests this may be a read error. The rearrangement joins TRBV11-1 to TRBJ2-1; 8 bases agree with TRBD2. This CDR3 contains 15 residues. From germline, CDR1 is SGHAT and CDR2 FQDESV (reference sequence). CDR3 amino acids: CASSLAGGLYNDQFF. In nucleotides, the CDR3 is TGTGCCAGCAGCCTTGCGGGAGGCCTCTACAATGATCAGTTCTTC.

This clone was counted many times. V usage is TRBV12-3 or TRBV12-4 and J usage is TRBJ1-5, with D possibly matching TRBD1 (5 bases). The CDR3 contains 14 residues. V was pared by 2 bases and J by 3 bases, with 8 bases between. The chain's CDR3 is CASSLFRDNQPQHF. For the CDR3, the DNA is TGTGCCAGCAGTTTATTCAGGGACAATCAGCCCCAGCATTTT.

Within the sample, this clone is medium-sized. Other DNA variants within this sample encode the same CDR3. The J gene is TRBJ2-7, the V gene TRBV6-1; TRBD1 is a possible D gene (6 bases). V gave up 5 bases and J gave up 0 bases, with 11 bases separating them. The CDR3 has 14 amino acids. Germline lookup yields CDR1 MNHNS and CDR2 SASEGT. This CDR3 is CASSRQASSYEQYF. DNA for the CDR3: TGTGCCAGCAGTCGACAGGCAAGCTCCTACGAGCAGTACTTC.

The V call is TRBV6-4, the J call TRBJ2-2; tentatively, D is TRBD2 (5 bases). Germline V gene sequence: CDR1 MRHNA, CDR2 SNTAGT. The CDR3 is made up of 14 amino acids. Trimming took off 0 bases at V and 4 bases at J, with 6 bases between the two ends. CDR3 sequence reads: CASSDSEATGELFF. Here the CDR3 DNA reads TGTGCCAGCAGTGACTCGGAGGCCACCGGGGAGCTGTTTTTT.

This clone was observed many times. The chain carries TRBV2 and TRBJ1-5; no clear D. Germline V gene data show CDR1 as SNHLY and CDR2 as FYNNEI. The CDR3 is 12 amino acids. V gave up 6 bases and J gave up 5 bases, with 8 bases separating them. CDR3 in DNA: TGTGCCAGCAGGGCCAGTGATCAGCCCCAGCATTTT. As protein: CASRASDQPQHF. The entire variable domain, with the rest obtained from reference TRBV2 and TRBJ1-5, is as follows: EPEVTQTPSHQVTQMGQEVILRCVPISNHLYFYWYRQILGQKVEFLVSFYNNEISEKSEIFDDQFSVERPDGSNFTLKIRSTKLEDSAMYFCASRASDQPQHFGDGTRLSIL.